These T cell receptor beta chains were read from a single sample in a study of cytomegalovirus exposure and HLA in healthy donors. The protocol was immunoSEQ multiplex PCR, while the TCRdb copy is restricted to in-frame clones and leaves out a portion. This repertoire comprises 200,000 to 250,000 clones; its ten largest clones make up under 1%. Sequencing was carried out using PBMCs. Receptor source: a woman aged 30 to 39 in good health and CMV-seropositive. CDR3s include the opening cysteine and the closing phenylalanine or tryptophan. The D gene is left open where the match is weak.

D gene	V gene	J gene	CDR3 protein
TRBD1	TRBV11-2	TRBJ2-7	CASRKPLGGQGWYEQYF
TRBD1	TRBV2	TRBJ2-7	CASSGGTGTYEQYF
TRBD1	TRBV11-2	TRBJ1-4	CASSLVGTGGEKLFF
NA	TRBV5-1	TRBJ2-3	CASSLSSSADLSTDTQYF
NA	TRBV6-5	TRBJ2-7	CASSYPGRYEQYF
NA	TRBV25-1	TRBJ2-7	CASSGGYYEQYF
TRBD1	TRBV5-1	TRBJ1-1	CASSPSDRVAEAFF
TRBD2	TRBV4-3	TRBJ2-5	CASSQDRASGSQETQYF
TRBD1	TRBV4-1	TRBJ1-2	CASSQVTGAYGYTF
TRBD1	TRBV6-5	TRBJ1-1	CASSQDQQGITEAFF
NA	TRBV13	TRBJ2-2	CASSLGTNRNTGELFF
TRBD2	TRBV29-1	TRBJ2-3	CSADRGGIVDTQYF
TRBD1	TRBV6-6	TRBJ1-2	CASSPPDRGARGYTF
NA	TRBV18	TRBJ2-2	CASSPYETGELFF
TRBD2	TRBV4-3	TRBJ2-5	CASSQAPSWTSGTETQYF
TRBD2	TRBV5-1	TRBJ2-7	CASSLRLAGDLYSYEQYF
TRBD1	TRBV29-1	TRBJ2-1	CSVRQGNEQFF
NA	TRBV6-6	TRBJ1-3	CASVPGGYTSGNTIYF
TRBD2	TRBV15	TRBJ2-1	CATSRALAGGQDEQFF
NA	TRBV6-4	TRBJ1-2	CASSDSDRPRTF
NA	TRBV4-1	TRBJ1-1	CASSQGEGLTEAFF
NA	TRBV9	TRBJ1-2	CASSARAGVYGYTF